This TCR beta chain was identified in a study of shared T cell receptors in the human thymus. The CDR3 contains 15 residues. Germline V gene lookup returns CDR1 SGHTA and CDR2 FQGNSA. V was pared by 5 bases and J by 7 bases, with 12 bases of the junction left unmatched. Some clones are missing from TCRdb's copy, which holds only in-frame ones; the method was immunoSEQ multiplex PCR. The sample gives hundreds of thousands of clones, 70% to 90% of which show up once; 0.0095% to 0.013% is in the top ten. These data were also reused for a study on human thymus T cells. That paper adds: Related research described thymic repertoires that were highly overlapping among unrelated individuals.

This TCR was recovered from a boy under two years old with a congenital heart defect. This chain joins TRBV7-2 and TRBJ1-2; 8 bases match TRBD1. The sample taken for sequencing was thymocytes. The CDR3 loop is CASSPSDRDWVGYTF. The DNA for the CDR3 is TGTGCCAGCAGCCCCTCGGACAGGGACTGGGTTGGCTACACCTTC.